A selection of T cell receptor beta chains follows, all from one sample in a study of T-cell memory formation after mild COVID-19. In TCRdb, the 5' RACE reads were re-called with MiXCR into one record per CDR3 protein. The repertoire holds roughly 300,000 distinct CDR3 sequences, with over 7% as singletons. The sequencing input was PBMCs or a T cell subset sorted from them (not recorded which). The receptors were sampled from a man younger than 30 who had mild COVID-19 (a few samples of this study predate the infection). Cell type and time point are not known. The CDR3 runs from the conserved cysteine through the conserved F or W. Fields, in order: J gene, D gene, V gene, clone size, CDR3 length, CDR3 protein, CDR3 DNA. The D gene is left open where the match is weak. Clone size appears in some rows only: once, few, many, or a class for an expanded clone.

J: TRBJ2-7; D: -; V: TRBV5-6; size: many; length: 12; CDR3: CASSLFWGDQNF; DNA: TGTGCCAGCAGCCTATTTTGGGGAGACCAAAACTTC
J: TRBJ1-1; D: -; V: TRBV9; size: few; length: 13; CDR3: CASSVGVETEAFF; DNA: TGTGCCAGCAGCGTAGGGGTGGAGACTGAAGCTTTCTTT
J: TRBJ2-5; D: -; V: TRBV10-2; size: -; length: 14; CDR3: CASSESSGWQTQYF; DNA: TGCGCCAGCAGTGAGTCTTCCGGTTGGCAGACCCAGTACTTC
J: TRBJ2-1; D: TRBD1; V: TRBV4-2; size: few; length: 16; CDR3: CASSQGTGASYNEQFF; DNA: TGTGCCAGCAGCCAGGGAACAGGGGCGTCCTACAATGAGCAGTTCTTC
J: TRBJ2-2; D: -; V: TRBV7-2; size: many; length: 12; CDR3: CASRLWAGELFF; DNA: TGTGCCAGCAGGCTCTGGGCCGGGGAGCTGTTTTTT
J: TRBJ2-5; D: TRBD2; V: TRBV9; size: few; length: 19; CDR3: CASSPSSSLIAGGGPTQYF; DNA: TGTGCCAGCAGCCCCTCGAGCTCCCTCATAGCGGGGGGTGGTCCGACCCAGTACTTC
J: TRBJ1-1; D: -; V: TRBV30; size: many; length: 15; CDR3: CAWTVGGSGNTEAFF; DNA: TGTGCCTGGACCGTGGGGGGGAGCGGTAACACTGAAGCTTTCTTT
J: TRBJ1-1; D: TRBD1; V: TRBV18; size: few; length: 15; CDR3: CASSRLSRGPGEAFF; DNA: TGTGCCAGCTCACGACTCAGCAGGGGGCCGGGTGAAGCTTTCTTT
J: TRBJ2-3; D: -; V: TRBV15; size: few; length: 16; CDR3: CATSRVGRVLTDTQYF; DNA: TGTGCCACCAGCAGAGTCGGGCGGGTATTAACAGATACGCAGTATTTT
J: TRBJ1-1; D: -; V: TRBV24-1; size: few; length: 13; CDR3: CATSDSWEDGAFF; DNA: TGTGCCACCAGTGATTCGTGGGAGGACGGAGCTTTCTTT
J: TRBJ2-1; D: TRBD2; V: TRBV7-3; size: many; length: 15; CDR3: CASSTIAGGGGGQFF; DNA: TGTGCCAGCAGCACCATAGCGGGGGGCGGAGGTGGGCAGTTCTTC
J: TRBJ2-5; D: -; V: TRBV30; size: few; length: 15; CDR3: CAWIIRGRGKETQYF; DNA: TGTGCCTGGATAATCCGAGGTCGGGGTAAAGAGACCCAGTACTTC
J: TRBJ1-3; D: -; V: TRBV5-1; size: -; length: 16; CDR3: CASSLARTNSGNTIYF; DNA: TGCGCCAGCAGCTTGGCTCGGACAAACTCTGGAAACACCATATATTTT
J: TRBJ2-7; D: -; V: TRBV30; size: -; length: 14; CDR3: CAWSFPGGTYEQYF; DNA: TGTGCCTGGAGTTTCCCGGGGGGCACCTACGAGCAGTACTTC
J: TRBJ1-3; D: -; V: TRBV3-1; size: many; length: 17; CDR3: CASSQAGRVISGNTIYF; DNA: TGTGCCAGCAGCCAAGCGGGCAGGGTCATCTCTGGAAACACCATATATTTT
J: TRBJ1-5; D: -; V: TRBV6-6; size: -; length: 14; CDR3: CASSYSRPNLPQHF; DNA: TGTGCCAGCAGTTACTCGCGCCCTAATCTGCCCCAGCATTTT
J: TRBJ2-7; D: -; V: TRBV4-1; size: few; length: 17; CDR3: CASSQGRTALRPYEQYF; DNA: TGCGCCAGCAGCCAAGGAAGGACGGCGCTGCGACCCTACGAGCAGTACTTC
J: TRBJ1-2; D: -; V: TRBV5-6; size: few; length: 14; CDR3: CASLTVGDSYGYTF; DNA: TGTGCCAGCCTCACGGTGGGTGACTCCTATGGCTACACCTTC
J: TRBJ2-1; D: -; V: TRBV2; size: few; length: 13; CDR3: CASSGQSYNEQFF; DNA: TGTGCCAGCAGCGGGCAAAGTTACAATGAGCAGTTCTTC
J: TRBJ2-7; D: TRBD1; V: TRBV23-1; size: -; length: 16; CDR3: CASSHLRDRASYEQYF; DNA: TGCGCCAGCAGCCACCTCCGGGACAGGGCTTCCTACGAGCAGTACTTC
J: TRBJ1-4; D: TRBD1; V: TRBV19; size: -; length: 14; CDR3: CASSMGQHFEKLFF; DNA: TGTGCCAGTAGTATGGGACAGCACTTTGAAAAACTGTTTTTT
J: TRBJ2-5; D: TRBD1; V: TRBV14; size: -; length: 15; CDR3: CASSQSRQGRETQYF; DNA: TGTGCCAGCAGCCAAAGTCGACAGGGCCGAGAGACCCAGTACTTC
J: TRBJ2-5; D: -; V: TRBV7-9; size: many; length: 13; CDR3: CASSSGIQETQYF; DNA: TGTGCCAGCAGCTCCGGGATCCAAGAGACCCAGTACTTC
J: TRBJ2-4; D: -; V: TRBV4-1; size: many; length: 18; CDR3: CASSHSLRESLAKNIQYF; DNA: TGCGCCAGCAGCCACTCACTGAGGGAGAGCTTAGCCAAAAACATTCAGTACTTC
J: TRBJ2-1; D: TRBD2; V: TRBV9; size: few; length: 19; CDR3: CASSVEDLAGVHPYNEQFF; DNA: TGTGCCAGCAGCGTAGAGGATCTAGCGGGGGTACACCCCTACAATGAGCAGTTCTTC
J: TRBJ1-2; D: TRBD1; V: TRBV30; size: few; length: 11; CDR3: CAWSQGVGYTF; DNA: TGTGCCTGGAGTCAGGGGGTTGGCTACACCTTC
J: TRBJ1-1; D: TRBD1; V: TRBV7-6; size: -; length: 13; CDR3: CASSSLDRPEAFF; DNA: TGTGCCAGCAGCTCATTGGACAGGCCTGAAGCTTTCTTT
J: TRBJ2-1; D: TRBD2; V: TRBV6-2/TRBV6-3; size: -; length: 16; CDR3: CASRAGGGGGYNEQFF; DNA: TGTGCCAGCAGGGCCGGAGGAGGCGGGGGGTACAATGAGCAGTTCTTC
J: TRBJ1-1; D: TRBD1; V: TRBV5-1; size: many; length: 14; CDR3: CASKTGTGLTEAFF; DNA: TGCGCCAGCAAAACCGGGACAGGGTTGACTGAAGCTTTCTTT
J: TRBJ2-1; D: -; V: TRBV21-1; size: few; length: 20; CDR3: CASSKRVAGCPRDSYNEQFF; DNA: TGTGCCAGCAGTAAACGGGTAGCGGGGTGCCCTAGGGACTCCTACAATGAGCAGTTCTTC
J: TRBJ2-5; D: -; V: TRBV5-6; size: many; length: 14; CDR3: CASSLGGGQETQYF; DNA: TGTGCCAGCAGCTTGGGAGGGGGCCAAGAGACCCAGTACTTC
J: TRBJ2-7; D: -; V: TRBV15; size: many; length: 14; CDR3: CATSRVGTGNEQYF; DNA: TGTGCCACCAGCAGAGTGGGAACAGGGAACGAGCAGTACTTC
J: TRBJ1-1; D: -; V: TRBV15; size: many; length: 12; CDR3: CATSRVGTEAFF; DNA: TGTGCCACCAGCAGAGTTGGCACTGAAGCTTTCTTT
J: TRBJ1-1; D: -; V: TRBV12-3/TRBV12-4; size: many; length: 14; CDR3: CASSFEGFNTEAFF; DNA: TGTGCCAGCAGTTTTGAGGGTTTTAACACTGAAGCTTTCTTT
J: TRBJ2-3; D: -; V: TRBV5-6; size: -; length: 13; CDR3: CATRPISTDTQYF; DNA: TGTGCCACCCGACCGATTAGCACAGATACGCAGTATTTT
J: TRBJ2-4; D: -; V: TRBV5-5; size: few; length: 15; CDR3: CASSPRTDLRNIQYF; DNA: TGTGCCAGCAGCCCGAGGACAGACCTCAGAAACATTCAGTACTTC
J: TRBJ1-1; D: TRBD1; V: TRBV7-9; size: few; length: 12; CDR3: CASSPWDREVFF; DNA: TGTGCCAGCAGCCCGTGGGACAGGGAAGTTTTCTTT
J: TRBJ2-2; D: TRBD1; V: TRBV5-5; size: few; length: 18; CDR3: CASSLAWGQGVNTGELFF; DNA: TGTGCCAGCAGCTTGGCTTGGGGACAGGGGGTGAACACCGGGGAGCTGTTTTTT
J: TRBJ1-5; D: TRBD1; V: TRBV20-1; size: many; length: 15; CDR3: CSARDRVYGNQPQHF; DNA: TGCAGTGCTAGGGACAGGGTATATGGGAATCAGCCCCAGCATTTT
J: TRBJ1-1; D: -; V: TRBV18; size: -; length: 16; CDR3: CASSREGYGFSTEAFF; DNA: TGTGCCAGCTCACGAGAGGGGTATGGTTTCTCGACTGAAGCTTTCTTT
J: TRBJ2-3; D: -; V: TRBV7-2; size: many; length: 13; CDR3: CASRAPLADTQYF; DNA: TGTGCCAGCAGGGCGCCGCTTGCGGATACGCAGTATTTT
J: TRBJ1-3; D: -; V: TRBV5-1; size: -; length: 15; CDR3: CASTDTGSSGNTIYF; DNA: TGCGCCAGCACCGATACAGGGAGCTCTGGAAACACCATATATTTT
J: TRBJ2-3; D: TRBD1; V: TRBV18; size: few; length: 17; CDR3: CASSYNPGTGTSDTQYF; DNA: TGTGCCAGCTCATACAACCCCGGGACAGGGACGTCAGATACGCAGTATTTT
J: TRBJ1-2; D: -; V: TRBV18; size: -; length: 13; CDR3: CASSPGGWNGYTF; DNA: TGTGCCAGCTCACCAGGGGGCTGGAATGGCTACACCTTC
J: TRBJ2-5; D: TRBD2; V: TRBV3-1; size: many; length: 14; CDR3: CASSDSGGGETQYF; DNA: TGTGCCAGCAGCGATAGCGGGGGAGGCGAGACCCAGTACTTC
J: TRBJ2-6; D: -; V: TRBV9; size: -; length: 15; CDR3: CASSPSASGANVLTF; DNA: TGTGCCAGCAGCCCATCGGCCTCTGGGGCCAACGTCCTGACTTTC